The 14 T cell receptor beta chains below come from one sample, sequenced in a study of Ad26.COV2.S vaccination and SARS-CoV-2 variants (dated by TCRdb to 2020 to 2023). What this sample's treatment or condition label stands for: some 20 received Ad26.COV2.S at low or high dose, single or two shots; 5 received placebo; per-sample allocation not given. For vaccine and placebo recipients, the sequenced repertoires came from samples collected on day 63 after the first injection. Preparation of the library involved the immunoSEQ multiplex PCR assay. Imported from immuneACCESS, the table was reduced by TCRdb to in-frame sequences with V and J called. These copies leave out some clones; in studies compared against another copy, an unresolved V gene accounts for under half, and the cause of the remainder is not known. Across this sample there are about 400,000 clones, with approximately 91% seen only once. Of the sample, 3.5% is held by the ten largest clones.

The sequencing here drew on peripheral blood, taken in a trial of Ad26.COV2.S vaccine versus placebo. The receptors shown here come from a person between 18 and 59 years old who received the Ad26.COV2.S COVID-19 vaccine or a placebo.

The chain joins TRBV4-1 to TRBJ1-5; D might be TRBD1 (5 bases). V was trimmed by 4 bases and J by 0 bases, leaving 10 bases between them. Germline V CDR1 and CDR2: MGHRA, YSYEKL. The CDR3 extends over 15 amino acids. CDR3 residues: CASSPGRNSNQPQHF. In DNA form, the CDR3 reads TGCGCCAGCAGCCCAGGGAGGAATAGCAATCAGCCCCAGCATTTT.

The chain links TRBV7-9 to TRBJ1-2; D ambiguous. CDR1 is SEHNR and CDR2 is FQNEAQ in the germline V gene (reference sequence). Between the trimmed V and J ends, which lost 5 bases and 1 base, there was a span of 8 bases. The CDR3 covers 13 residues. This CDR3 reads CASSATLNYGYTF. The CDR3 DNA follows: TGTGCCAGCAGCGCCACTCTTAACTATGGCTACACCTTC.

The V and J genes are TRBV3-1 (or the pseudogene TRBV3-2) and TRBJ2-1; D perhaps matches TRBD2 (7 bases). Germline CDR1 is LGHDT and CDR2 is YNNKEL (reference sequence). The CDR3 runs to 17 residues. Trimming left V 0 bases short and J 4 bases short, with 16 bases between. The CDR3 DNA follows: TGTGCCAGCAGCCAAGATTCGCGGGGGCCCATATACAATGAGCAGTTCTTC. Encoded protein: CASSQDSRGPIYNEQFF.

The chain employs TRBV30 and TRBJ1-4; possible D gene TRBD1, 5 bases. The germline gives CDR1 GTSNPN, CDR2 SVGIG (reference sequence). The V end lost 8 bases, the J end lost 8 bases, and 9 bases lay between the germline ends. The CDR3 runs 10 residues. CDR3 region: CAGGGEKLFF. Written as DNA, the CDR3 is TGTGCCGGTGGGGGGGAAAAACTGTTTTTT. Complete variable domain (other parts from reference TRBV30 and TRBJ1-4): SQTIHQWPATLVQPVGSPLSLECTVEGTSNPNLYWYRQAAGRGLQLLFYSVGIGQISSEVPQNLSASRPQDRQFILSSKKLLLSDSGFYLCAGGGEKLFFGSGTQLSVL.

The rearrangement links TRBV19 to TRBJ1-1; D not resolved. V dropped 7 bases and J dropped 4 bases, with 10 bases sitting between them. CDR1 and CDR2 (germline): LNHDA, SQIVND (reference sequence). CDR3 length equals 12 residues. CDR3 protein: CASTGILTEAFF. DNA of the CDR3: TGTGCCAGTACGGGGATCCTCACTGAAGCTTTCTTT.

This clone was counted a few times. This chain joins TRBV30 and TRBJ1-2, with D possibly matching TRBD1 (5 bases). This CDR3 has 13 residues. Trimming removed 5 bases at V and 7 bases at J, with 17 bases between. From germline, CDR1 is GTSNPN and CDR2 SVGIG (reference sequence). The CDR3 DNA is TGTGCCTGGGGGGACGGTGGCGGTGGTGGCTACACCTTC. It codes for CAWGDGGGGGYTF.

This chain joins TRBV13 and TRBJ2-3, with a weak D call TRBD1 (5 bases). Trimming stripped 1 base from V and 9 bases from J, with 8 bases between. This CDR3 is 12 amino acids long. Germline lookup yields CDR1 PRHDT and CDR2 FYEKMQ (reference sequence). DNA for the CDR3: TGTGCCAGCAGCTTAGAACAGGCCACGCAGTATTTT. Its translation is CASSLEQATQYF.

The chain carries TRBV29-1 and TRBJ2-2, with TRBD2 matching 13 bases. Germline V gene lookup returns CDR1 SQVTM and CDR2 ANQGSEA. CDR3 length: 13 amino acids. V trimming: 6 bases; J trimming: 6 bases; junction bases outside the gene matches: 1. CDR3 DNA: TGCAGCGTAGGGACTAGCGGGGCCGGGGAGCTGTTTTTT. It codes for CSVGTSGAGELFF.

This clone occurred a few times. The V and J genes are TRBV6-5 and TRBJ1-6; D is ambiguous. The CDR3 covers 14 residues. The V gene lost 3 bases and the J gene lost 8 bases, with 11 bases spanning the gap. Per germline, CDR1 MNHEY and CDR2 SVGAGI. CDR3 in amino acids: CASSYQTNYSPLHF. CDR3 DNA sequence: TGTGCCAGCAGTTATCAGACTAATTATTCACCCCTCCACTTT.

The chain carries TRBV5-4 and TRBJ2-7, with TRBD2 matching over 10 bases. Germline V gene data show CDR1 as SGHNT and CDR2 as YYREEE (reference sequence). V shed 0 bases, J shed 0 bases, and the junction held 6 bases outside the gene matches. This CDR3 spans 17 amino acids. For the CDR3, the DNA is TGTGCCAGCAGCTTGGAGGGAAGCGGGGGGGCCTCCTACGAGCAGTACTTC. Translating it yields CASSLEGSGGASYEQYF. Full variable domain (remainder filled in from reference TRBV5-4 and TRBJ2-7): ETGVTQSPTHLIKTRGQQVTLRCSSQSGHNTVSWYQQALGQGPQFIFQYYREEENGRGNFPPRFSGLQFPNYSSELNVNALELDDSALYLCASSLEGSGGASYEQYFGPGTRLTVT.

This rearrangement joins TRBV18 to TRBJ1-2; D is possibly TRBD1 (5 bases). CDR3 length equals 17 residues. The V gene's germline CDR1 is KGHSH and CDR2 LQKENI. Trimming cost V 4 bases and J 4 bases, with 22 bases left between them. Written as DNA, the CDR3 is TGTGCCAGCTCACGACCAGGGTCCGATGCGTCGGGCTATGGCTACACCTTC. Its protein is CASSRPGSDASGYGYTF. The full variable domain, its missing parts supplied by reference TRBV18 and TRBJ1-2, is NAGVMQNPRHLVRRRGQEARLRCSPMKGHSHVYWYRQLPEEGLKFMVYLQKENIIDESGMPKERFSAEFPKEGPSILRIQQVVRGDSAAYFCASSRPGSDASGYGYTFGSGTRLTVV.

This rearrangement joins TRBV20-1 to TRBJ1-2, with a tentative D call TRBD1 (5 bases). This CDR3 is built from 11 residues. Trimming left V 5 bases short and J 6 bases short, with 10 bases between. Germline loops: CDR1 DFQATT, CDR2 SNEGSKA (reference sequence). The CDR3 here is CSAELGDGYTF. In DNA form, the CDR3 reads TGCAGTGCTGAATTAGGGGATGGCTACACCTTC.

The rearrangement uses TRBV6-5 and TRBJ2-1; no clear D gene. This CDR3 region has 14 residues. Trimming shortened V by 8 bases and J by 0 bases, and 11 bases separated the two germline ends. Germline CDR1 reads MNHEY; CDR2 reads SVGAGI. The DNA for the CDR3 is TGTGCCAGCGAACTCCCCAGCTCCTACAATGAGCAGTTCTTC. Protein: CASELPSSYNEQFF.

The chain has TRBV7-2 and TRBJ1-1; 8 bases match TRBD1. The CDR3 spans 17 residues. The V segment lost 5 bases and the J segment 8 bases; nucleotides outside the gene matches: 19. Germline V gene data show CDR1 as SGHTA and CDR2 as FQGNSA. The CDR3 DNA reads TGTGCCAGCAGCCTTATGCTCCTTCAGACAGGGGCGTTCGAAGCTTTCTTT. Protein sequence: CASSLMLLQTGAFEAFF.